The 27 T cell receptor beta chains reported below all come from one sample, sequenced in a study of T cell responses to AZD1222 COVID-19 vaccine. Here immunoSEQ multiplex PCR was the method, and the copy in TCRdb shows in-frame clones only, minus some. The sample lists 130,000 to 150,000 clones; more than 70% were seen once. Sequencing was performed on peripheral blood, taken 28 days after the second AZD1222 dose. Receptor source: an adult who received the AZD1222 COVID-19 vaccine.

The chain employs TRBV30 and TRBJ1-1; perhaps TRBD1 as D (5 bases). The CDR3 spans 14 residues. Trimming removed 3 bases at V and 5 bases at J, with 16 bases between. Looked up from germline, CDR1 is GTSNPN and CDR2 is SVGIG (reference sequence). This CDR3 is CAWSLGEAVTEAFF. CDR3 DNA sequence: TGTGCCTGGAGCCTGGGGGAGGCTGTTACTGAAGCTTTCTTT. The full variable domain, rest sourced from reference TRBV30 and TRBJ1-1, is SQTIHQWPATLVQPVGSPLSLECTVEGTSNPNLYWYRQAAGRGLQLLFYSVGIGQISSEVPQNLSASRPQDRQFILSSKKLLLSDSGFYLCAWSLGEAVTEAFFGQGTRLTVV.

The chain links TRBV19 to TRBJ2-3, with TRBD2 identical over 10 bases. V trimming: 7 bases; J trimming: 5 bases; junction bases outside the gene matches: 9. The germline CDR1 and CDR2 sequences are LNHDA and SQIVND (reference sequence). CDR3 size: 15 residues. The CDR3: CASTMGLAGEDTQYF. The DNA of the CDR3 is TGTGCCAGTACCATGGGGCTAGCGGGAGAAGATACGCAGTATTTT.

This clone occurred once. The chain carries TRBV7-9 and TRBJ2-7; D might be TRBD2 (6 bases). The CDR3 sequence is 14 residues long. Germline V CDR1 and CDR2: SEHNR, FQNEAQ (reference sequence). V shed 8 bases and J shed 2 bases, with 16 bases lying between them. This CDR3 is CASSRGGLTYEQYF. DNA for the CDR3: TGTGCCAGCTCCAGAGGAGGGCTAACCTACGAGCAGTACTTC.

The chain combines TRBV4-1 with TRBJ1-2; 7 bases map to TRBD1. Per the germline V gene, CDR1 is MGHRA and CDR2 is YSYEKL. V dropped 4 bases and J dropped 6; count of bases not matched to a gene: 8. The CDR3 has 14 amino acids. The CDR3 reads CASSPQRQGDGYTF. In DNA, the CDR3 is TGCGCCAGCAGCCCGCAGCGACAGGGAGATGGCTACACCTTC.

V usage is TRBV9 and J usage is TRBJ1-1, with 9 bases aligning to TRBD1. The CDR3 has 16 residues. V shed 4 bases and J 1 base; nucleotides not matched to a gene: 8. Per germline, CDR1 SGDLS and CDR2 YYNGEE. DNA for the CDR3: TGTGCCAGCAGCCCAGGGACAGGGAGTTGGAACACTGAAGCTTTCTTT. Its translation is CASSPGTGSWNTEAFF.

J is TRBJ1-5 and V is TRBV11-2; no reliable D call. V was shortened by 1 base and J by 2 bases, with 15 bases between the two germline ends. The CDR3 covers 17 residues. From germline, CDR1 is SGHAT and CDR2 FQNNGV. CDR3: CASSLGTPLSRNQPQHF. In nucleotides, the CDR3 is TGTGCCAGCAGCTTAGGGACCCCACTAAGTCGCAATCAGCCCCAGCATTTT. The variable domain in full, completed from reference TRBV11-2 and TRBJ1-5, reads EAGVAQSPRYKIIEKRQSVAFWCNPISGHATLYWYQQILGQGPKLLIQFQNNGVVDDSQLPKDRFSAERLKGVDSTLKIQPAKLEDSAVYLCASSLGTPLSRNQPQHFGDGTRLSIL.

The V and J genes are TRBV6-2 or TRBV6-3 and TRBJ1-2; TRBD1 aligns across 9 bases. The CDR3 totals 16 residues. Germline loops: CDR1 MNHEY, CDR2 SVGEGT. V lost 4 bases to trimming and J lost 5 bases; unmatched junction nucleotides: 11. The CDR3 loop reads CASSSPTGTGPYGYTF. The CDR3 DNA is TGTGCCAGCAGTTCACCCACCGGGACAGGGCCGTATGGCTACACCTTC.

The J gene is TRBJ1-2, the V gene TRBV28, with 7 positions matching TRBD1. Per germline, CDR1 MDHEN and CDR2 SYDVKM. V trimming: 6 bases; J trimming: 4 bases; junction bases outside the gene matches: 8. The CDR3 is 14 residues long. CDR3 sequence (DNA): TGTGCCAGCAGATCGACAGGGAAGGGCTATGGCTACACCTTC. Amino acid sequence: CASRSTGKGYGYTF.

This chain connects TRBV19 to TRBJ2-7, with TRBD1 as a possible D gene (6 bases). The V gene's germline CDR1 is LNHDA and CDR2 SQIVND (reference sequence). This CDR3 has 13 amino acids. Trimming cost V 6 bases and J 4 bases, with 13 bases left between them. CDR3 in DNA: TGTGCCAGTAGGCCAACCACAGGGTACGAGCAGTACTTC. It specifies CASRPTTGYEQYF.

This chain uses TRBV15 with TRBJ1-5, with TRBD1 matching over 7 bases. The CDR3 loop spans 16 amino acids. J was trimmed by 4 bases and V by 0 bases; bases with no gene match: 6. CDR1 is LNHNV and CDR2 is YYDKDF in the germline V gene (reference sequence). The CDR3 here is CATSRDRWTGNQPQHF. CDR3 bases: TGTGCCACCAGCAGAGATCGCTGGACAGGAAATCAGCCCCAGCATTTT.

The gene calls are TRBV2 and TRBJ2-1; 10 bases map to TRBD2. Per the germline V gene, CDR1 is SNHLY and CDR2 is FYNNEI. The V and J ends lost 5 bases and 1 base, in that order; junction bases with no gene match: 2. The CDR3 is 15 residues long. CDR3 sequence: CASSLAGESYNEQFF. CDR3 in DNA: TGTGCCAGCAGTCTAGCGGGAGAGTCCTACAATGAGCAGTTCTTC.

The chain has TRBV4-1 and TRBJ2-3; TRBD2 is a possible D gene (6 bases). Germline CDR1 is MGHRA and CDR2 is YSYEKL. CDR3 length: 15 residues. The V gene lost 4 bases and the J gene lost 4 bases, with 15 bases spanning the gap. The DNA for the CDR3 is TGCGCCAGCAGCCCCTGGGGCGGGATTTCAGATACGCAGTATTTT. Translating gives CASSPWGGISDTQYF.

V and J are TRBV4-2 and TRBJ1-2, with 7 bases aligning to TRBD1. Unmatched junction bases numbered 1, after V lost 6 bases and J lost 6 bases. This CDR3 has 11 residues. Per germline, CDR1 LGHNA and CDR2 YNFKEQ. The CDR3 region is CASRDRDGYTF. In DNA, the CDR3 is TGTGCCAGCAGAGACAGGGATGGCTACACCTTC.

The chain couples TRBV19 to TRBJ2-4, with D uncertain. The CDR3 is 16 residues long. Per the germline V gene, CDR1 is LNHDA and CDR2 is SQIVND (reference sequence). The V end was cut by 7 bases, the J end by 1 base, with 17 bases between. CDR3 loop: CASNGVGSSAKNIQYF. The DNA for the CDR3 is TGTGCCAGTAATGGTGTGGGTAGCTCCGCCAAAAACATTCAGTACTTC.

This chain joins TRBV4-2 and TRBJ1-1; no definite D call. CDR3 size: 12 residues. V gave up 1 base and J gave up 11 bases, with 11 bases separating them. CDR1 LGHNA and CDR2 YNFKEQ come from the germline V gene. CDR3 sequence: CASSQVQHTAFF. CDR3 nucleotide sequence: TGTGCCAGCAGCCAAGTGCAACACACGGCTTTCTTT.

This chain joins TRBV7-8 and TRBJ2-3; D gene ambiguous. Trimming cost V 2 bases and J 6 bases, with 6 bases left between them. CDR1 SGHVS and CDR2 FQNEAQ come from the germline V gene. The CDR3 loop spans 12 amino acids. The CDR3 here is CASSLLADTQYF. DNA for the CDR3: TGTGCCAGCAGCTTACTTGCGGATACGCAGTATTTT.

The chain combines TRBV27 with TRBJ1-1, with a weak D call TRBD1 (5 bases). Trimming stripped 6 bases from V and 4 bases from J, with 18 bases between. The CDR3 spans 15 residues. CDR1 is MNHEY and CDR2 is SMNVEV in the germline V gene (reference sequence). CDR3 coding DNA: TGTGCCAGCAGCAGGGCCAGGGAGGCTGGCACTGAAGCTTTCTTT. Its translation is CASSRAREAGTEAFF.

Regarding this clone: Other DNA variants within this sample encode the same CDR3. V gene TRBV4-2 combines with J gene TRBJ1-1; no clear D. The V end lost 0 bases, the J end lost 3 bases, and 11 bases lay between the germline ends. This CDR3 region has 15 residues. Germline CDR1 LGHNA, CDR2 YNFKEQ. The CDR3 nucleotides are TGTGCCAGCAGCCAAGAGAAGGCCGGTTACACTGAAGCTTTCTTT. This gives the protein CASSQEKAGYTEAFF.

There are a few counts of this clone. The chain combines TRBV7-8 with TRBJ2-7; 9 bases line up with TRBD1. The CDR3 length is 15 residues. In germline, CDR1 is SGHVS, CDR2 FQNEAQ. Trimming cost V 5 bases and J 4 bases; bases outside gene matches: 9. The CDR3: CASSPSGTGSYEQYF. The DNA of the CDR3 is TGTGCCAGCAGCCCCTCAGGGACAGGGTCATACGAGCAGTACTTC. Variable domain in full (rest from reference TRBV7-8 and TRBJ2-7): GAGVSQSPRYKVAKRGQDVALRCDPISGHVSLFWYQQALGQGPEFLTYFQNEAQLDKSGLPSDRFFAERPEGSVSTLKIQRTQQEDSAVYLCASSPSGTGSYEQYFGPGTRLTVT.

J is TRBJ1-5 and V is TRBV30; no definite D call. Germline V CDR1 and CDR2: GTSNPN, SVGIG (reference sequence). The ends were cut back, 0 bases at V and 6 bases at J, with 9 bases in the middle. CDR3 length: 13 amino acids. CDR3 coding DNA: TGTGCCTGGAGTGTACAGTCGGGTCAGCCCCAGCATTTT. Protein sequence: CAWSVQSGQPQHF.

This clone appeared once. The gene calls are TRBV6-2 or TRBV6-3 and TRBJ1-5; 9 nucleotides match TRBD1. The CDR3 is 14 amino acids. The V segment lost 6 bases and the J segment 5 bases; nucleotides outside the gene matches: 5. Germline CDR1 reads MNHEY; CDR2 reads SVGEGT. CDR3 sequence (DNA): TGTGCCAGCAGACCTCGACAGGGGGATCAGCCCCAGCATTTT. This translates into CASRPRQGDQPQHF.

The V gene is TRBV24-1, the J gene TRBJ1-1; tentatively, D is TRBD1 (5 bases). The CDR3 runs to 15 residues. Trimming removed 3 bases from V and 4 bases from J, with 14 bases in between. The V gene's germline CDR1 is KGHDR and CDR2 SFDVKD. The CDR3 loop is CATSDQRQGGTEAFF. DNA of the CDR3: TGTGCCACCAGTGATCAAAGGCAGGGTGGCACTGAAGCTTTCTTT.

This chain uses TRBV7-9 with TRBJ2-1; D possibly matches TRBD1 or TRBD2 (6 bases each). V lost 4 bases, J lost 4 bases, and 14 bases lay in between. From germline, CDR1 is SEHNR and CDR2 FQNEAQ (reference sequence). The CDR3 has 15 amino acids. The CDR3 DNA is TGTGCCAGCAGCTCCGGGGGCCCCCTTTACAATGAGCAGTTCTTC. This encodes CASSSGGPLYNEQFF.

The V gene is TRBV6-5, the J gene TRBJ1-6, with D unclear. Germline values: CDR1 MNHEY, CDR2 SVGAGI. Trimming removed 6 bases from V and 7 bases from J, with 16 bases in between. The CDR3 spans 15 residues. CDR3 amino acids: CASRLPRYGNSPLHF. In DNA, the CDR3 is TGTGCCAGCAGACTCCCCCGATACGGAAATTCACCCCTCCACTTT.

This clone was recorded only once. V and J are TRBV12-1 and TRBJ2-7; TRBD2 is the table's D call and was not checked against the DNA. TRBV12-1 is a known pseudogene. The CDR3 has 15 residues. The CDR3 bases are TGTGCCAGCAGCTGGCGGCCCGGGACTCGATACGAGCAGTACTTC. It yields the protein CASSWRPGTRYEQYF.

V and J are TRBV24-1 and TRBJ1-2; D is undetermined. CDR3 size: 13 residues. From germline, CDR1 is KGHDR and CDR2 SFDVKD. Trimming took off 3 bases at V and 3 bases at J, with 7 bases between the two ends. The DNA of the CDR3 is TGTGCCACCAGTGATGGGCCGGACTATGGCTACACCTTC. Translating it yields CATSDGPDYGYTF.

The gene calls are TRBV27 and TRBJ1-1; D may be TRBD1 (5 bases). V lost 5 bases, J lost 1 base, and 11 bases lay in between. CDR1 is MNHEY and CDR2 is SMNVEV in the germline V gene (reference sequence). The CDR3 is 14 residues long. In nucleotides, the CDR3 is TGTGCCAGCAGTCTGCAGGGTTCGAACACTGAAGCTTTCTTT. Translation: CASSLQGSNTEAFF.